The 14 T cell receptor beta chains in this list originate from one sample, sequenced in a study of shared clonotypes between healthy human individuals. TCRdb's table, derived via immunoSEQ multiplex PCR, lists solely in-frame clones and lacks some. The table lists about 1.1 million clones, roughly 80% of them singletons, with roughly 0.83% in the top ten. Sequenced: memory CD4+ T cells from PBMCs. The sample's subset: CD45RA-negative fraction. These receptors were collected from a man between 18 and 29 years old in good health. Some clones in this sample may be carry-over from other donors' samples.

This chain joins TRBV28 and TRBJ2-7, with 8 bases lining up with TRBD2. J gave up 0 bases and V 6 bases, and 10 bases lay outside the gene matches. Germline V lookup: CDR1 MDHEN, CDR2 SYDVKM. The CDR3 consists of 16 residues. CDR3: CASSDPRGGSSYEQYF. The CDR3 nucleotides are TGTGCCAGCAGCGATCCCCGGGGGGGAAGCTCCTACGAGCAGTACTTC.

The genes are TRBV5-4 and TRBJ2-1; 9 bases agree with TRBD2. This CDR3 contains 16 residues. CDR1 and CDR2 from the germline V gene are SGHNT and YYREEE (reference sequence). With 4 bases clipped from V and 7 bases from J, the junction kept 12 bases outside the gene matches. CDR3 in amino acids: CASSRIAGAQGNEQFF. The DNA for the CDR3 is TGTGCCAGCAGCCGAATAGCGGGAGCCCAGGGGAATGAGCAGTTCTTC.

This chain joins TRBV7-8 and TRBJ1-5; no clear D. CDR3 size: 16 residues. Germline CDR1 is SGHVS and CDR2 is FQNEAQ. Trimming stripped 5 bases from V and 5 bases from J, with 19 bases between. CDR3 sequence: CASSPAVAGMHQPQHF. The CDR3 region has the DNA TGTGCCAGCAGCCCCGCGGTAGCTGGGATGCATCAGCCCCAGCATTTT.

This clone was counted ten times or more. This CDR3 is also generated by other DNA sequences in the sample. The genes are TRBV7-9 and TRBJ2-5; the match to TRBD2 covers 9 bases. Trimming at V came to 3 bases and at J to 1 base, leaving 0 bases not matched to a gene. There are 14 residues in the CDR3. The germline gives CDR1 SEHNR, CDR2 FQNEAQ (reference sequence). The DNA for the CDR3 is TGTGCCAGCAGCTTGGGACTAGCCCAAGAGACCCAGTACTTC. It is translated as CASSLGLAQETQYF.

V is TRBV2 and J is TRBJ2-3; 8 positions agree with TRBD1. Looked up from germline, CDR1 is SNHLY and CDR2 is FYNNEI. The V segment lost 6 bases and the J segment 0 bases; nucleotides outside the gene matches: 8. The length of the CDR3 is 16 residues. The CDR3 is CASSQGQGTSTDTQYF. In nucleotides, the CDR3 is TGTGCCAGCAGCCAAGGACAGGGTACGAGCACAGATACGCAGTATTTT.

J is TRBJ2-7 and V is TRBV27; D is undetermined. The CDR3 covers 14 residues. Between the trimmed V and J ends, which lost 0 bases and 6 bases, there was a span of 12 bases. CDR1 is MNHEY and CDR2 is SMNVEV in the germline V gene (reference sequence). The CDR3 bases are TGTGCCAGCAGTTTATCCCCGTCGGTTTCCGAGCAGTACTTC. Its translation is CASSLSPSVSEQYF.

The rearrangement uses TRBV18 and TRBJ2-7; TRBD1 or TRBD2 may be the D gene (6 bases each). In germline, CDR1 is KGHSH, CDR2 LQKENI. The germline V and J ends were trimmed by 1 base and 5 bases, with 9 bases remaining between them. This CDR3 comprises 13 residues. CDR3 amino acids: CASSPQGGNEQYF. As DNA, the CDR3 is TGTGCCAGCTCACCACAGGGGGGCAACGAGCAGTACTTC. The full variable domain, its missing parts supplied by reference TRBV18 and TRBJ2-7, is NAGVMQNPRHLVRRRGQEARLRCSPMKGHSHVYWYRQLPEEGLKFMVYLQKENIIDESGMPKERFSAEFPKEGPSILRIQQVVRGDSAAYFCASSPQGGNEQYFGPGTRLTVT.

The chain is built from TRBV5-1 and TRBJ1-3; possible D gene TRBD1, 6 bases. The CDR3 runs to 14 residues. Trimming cost V 1 base and J 4 bases, with 9 bases left between them. Germline V CDR1 and CDR2: SGHRS, YFSETQ. CDR3 amino acids: CASSLTGRGNTIYF. Written as DNA, the CDR3 is TGCGCCAGCAGCTTGACAGGGCGGGGAAACACCATATATTTT.

The J gene is TRBJ2-2, the V gene TRBV5-1; 7 bases are shared with TRBD1. Germline trimming cut 4 bases from V and 2 bases from J; bases unmatched to any gene: 11. This CDR3 is 17 amino acids long. The V gene's germline CDR1 is SGHRS and CDR2 YFSETQ. The CDR3 coding sequence is TGCGCCAGCAGCACTAATTCGCAGGGGGACAACACCGGGGAGCTGTTTTTT. Protein sequence: CASSTNSQGDNTGELFF.

This chain connects TRBV9 to TRBJ2-5, with 8 bases identical to TRBD1. The end of the DNA aligns better with TRBJ2-7, so the J call may be wrong. Per the germline V gene, CDR1 is SGDLS and CDR2 is YYNGEE. The CDR3 consists of 14 residues. The CDR3 spells CASSFGDRRYEQYF. CDR3 sequence (DNA): TGTGCCAGCAGCTTCGGGGACAGGAGATACGAGCAGTACTTC.

In this sample, this clone turned up once. V is TRBV4-2 and J is TRBJ2-7; TRBD2 agrees at 11 bases. CDR1 and CDR2 from the germline V gene are LGHNA and YNFKEQ. This CDR3 region has 15 residues. With 4 bases clipped from V and 7 bases from J, the junction kept 9 bases outside the gene matches. This CDR3 is CASSPTSGVPGEQYF. CDR3 coding DNA: TGTGCCAGCAGCCCGACTAGCGGGGTCCCAGGGGAGCAGTACTTC.

This clone was recorded at least ten times. This same CDR3 is encoded by further DNA sequences in the sample. The rearrangement links TRBV5-1 to TRBJ1-3, with 7 bases matching TRBD1. Losses at the gene ends were 4 bases for V and 6 bases for J; bases not matched to a gene: 4. The CDR3 extends over 13 amino acids. Germline-derived CDR1 and CDR2 are SGHRS and YFSETQ. The CDR3 DNA is TGCGCCAGCAGCCCGGGACAGCAAAACACCATATATTTT. It encodes CASSPGQQNTIYF.

This clone was detected a few times. Other DNA sequences of this sample code for an identical CDR3. The gene calls are TRBV28 and TRBJ1-5; 8 bases are a match to TRBD1. Germline V gene lookup returns CDR1 MDHEN and CDR2 SYDVKM. V was pared by 6 bases and J by 5 bases, with 9 bases of the junction left unmatched. The CDR3 is made up of 15 amino acids. The CDR3 reads CASSSGQGYYQPQHF. The CDR3 region has the DNA TGTGCCAGCAGCTCCGGACAGGGTTATTATCAGCCCCAGCATTTT.

This clone came up a few times. This chain uses TRBV2 with TRBJ1-1; D remains ambiguous. Trimming took 3 bases from V and 10 from J, leaving 15 bases between them. Germline values: CDR1 SNHLY, CDR2 FYNNEI. The CDR3 totals 13 residues. The CDR3, as DNA: TGTGCCAGCAGTGACGGTACAGCGGGGAGAGCTTTCTTT. This encodes CASSDGTAGRAFF.